The clone carrying this T cell receptor (beta chain) has only a few counts. Its antigen is not known. A much larger clonotype is one base distant, so this may be a read error. The library was built from around 400 ng RNA with molecular barcoded adaptors for alpha/delta and beta/gamma chains. TCRdb fed the reads into MiXCR, producing one record per CDR3 protein. The sample has roughly 130,000 distinct CDR3 sequences, 13% seen once; the top ten hold approximately 11%. This entry comes from a study of read filtering for tumor transcriptome and immune sequencing. Study in general: After DNase treatment, RNA was made into whole-transcriptome libraries.

Whole-study findings and limits: This fraction held mixed bone marrow immune cells after CD138-negative sorting.

The CDR3 contains 13 residues. V lost 3 bases, J lost 12 bases, and 16 bases lay in between. Germline-derived CDR1 and CDR2 are SGHRS and YFSETQ. At the time of active disease, bone marrow was collected from every patient. Sequenced input: a population of CD138-negative cells sorted from bone marrow. This clonotype was sampled from a donor aged 40 or over with multiple myeloma. The chain recombines TRBV5-1 with TRBJ2-1; D remains ambiguous. CDR3 bases: TGCGCCAGCAGCTCAGCTGGGTCTGGCGTGCAGTTCTTC. As protein: CASSSAGSGVQFF.